The entry below gives a single T cell receptor (beta chain) sequence along with its context. Generated by immunoSEQ multiplex PCR, the TCRdb table keeps only in-frame clones and is missing some. Of about 96,000 clones in the sample, roughly 90% were seen once. The data were taken from a study of blood T cell repertoires in COVID-19. Study context: The study drew acute and convalescent COVID-19 samples from the United States, Italy and Spain. The cDNA or gDNA used as material had been derived from T cells, B-cell-depleted T cells, or PBMCs.

There are 14 residues in the CDR3. V dropped 6 bases and J dropped 5; count of bases not matched to a gene: 9. Germline CDR1 reads MNHEY; CDR2 reads SVGAGI. The chain employs TRBV6-5 and TRBJ1-2; 7 nucleotides match TRBD1. The sequencing input was peripheral blood. The origin of this receptor is a human donor with COVID-19, enrolled during active disease. The donor label of this sample is uncertain. CDR3 sequence reads: CASSAGGTAYGYTF. Written as DNA, the CDR3 is TGTGCCAGCAGCGCAGGGGGAACTGCTTATGGCTACACCTTC.